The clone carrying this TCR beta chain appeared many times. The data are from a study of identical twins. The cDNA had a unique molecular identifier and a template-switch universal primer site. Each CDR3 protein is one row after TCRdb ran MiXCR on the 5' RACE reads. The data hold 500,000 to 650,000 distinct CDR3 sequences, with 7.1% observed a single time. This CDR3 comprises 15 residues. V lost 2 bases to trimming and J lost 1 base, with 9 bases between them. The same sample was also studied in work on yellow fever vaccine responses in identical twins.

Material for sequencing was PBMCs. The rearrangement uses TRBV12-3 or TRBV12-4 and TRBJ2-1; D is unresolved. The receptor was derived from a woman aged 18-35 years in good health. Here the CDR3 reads CASSLIHSSYNEQFF. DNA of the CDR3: TGTGCCAGCAGTTTAATCCACTCATCCTACAATGAGCAGTTCTTC.